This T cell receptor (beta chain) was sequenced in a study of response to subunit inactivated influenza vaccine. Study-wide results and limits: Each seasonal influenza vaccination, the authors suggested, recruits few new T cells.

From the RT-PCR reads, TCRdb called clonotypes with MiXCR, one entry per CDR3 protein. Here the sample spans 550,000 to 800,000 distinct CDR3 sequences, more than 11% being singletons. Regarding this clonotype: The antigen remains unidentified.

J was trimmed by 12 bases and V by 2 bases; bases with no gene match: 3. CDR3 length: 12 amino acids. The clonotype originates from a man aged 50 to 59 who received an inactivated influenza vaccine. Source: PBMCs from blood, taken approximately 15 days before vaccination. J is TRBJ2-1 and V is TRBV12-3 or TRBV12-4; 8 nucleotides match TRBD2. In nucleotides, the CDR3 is TGTGCCAGCAGTTTATGGCGGGGGGTGCAGTTCTTC. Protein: CASSLWRGVQFF.